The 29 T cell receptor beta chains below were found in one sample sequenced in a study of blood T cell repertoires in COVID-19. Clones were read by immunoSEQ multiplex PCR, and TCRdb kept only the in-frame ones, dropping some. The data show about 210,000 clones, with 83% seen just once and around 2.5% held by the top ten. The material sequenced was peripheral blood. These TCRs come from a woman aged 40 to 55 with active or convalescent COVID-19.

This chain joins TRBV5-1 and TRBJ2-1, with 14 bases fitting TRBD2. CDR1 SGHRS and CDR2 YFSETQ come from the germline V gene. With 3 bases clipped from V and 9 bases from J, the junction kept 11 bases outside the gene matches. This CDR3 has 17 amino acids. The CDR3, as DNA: TGCGCCAGCAGCTCGATTTCCGGGACTAGCGGGAGCGGTGAGCAGTTCTTC. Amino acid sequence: CASSSISGTSGSGEQFF.

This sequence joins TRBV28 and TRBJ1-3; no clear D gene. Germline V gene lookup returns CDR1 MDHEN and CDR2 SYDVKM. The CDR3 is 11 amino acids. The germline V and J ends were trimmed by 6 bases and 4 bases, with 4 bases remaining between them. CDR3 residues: CASSSGNTIYF. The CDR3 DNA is TGTGCCAGCAGCTCCGGAAACACCATATATTTT.

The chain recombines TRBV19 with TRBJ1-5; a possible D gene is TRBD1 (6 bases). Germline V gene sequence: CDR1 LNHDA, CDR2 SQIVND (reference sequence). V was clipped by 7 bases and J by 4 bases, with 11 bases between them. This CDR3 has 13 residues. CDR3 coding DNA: TGTGCCAGTAATCCAGGGGAAAATCAGCCCCAGCATTTT. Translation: CASNPGENQPQHF.

The CDR3 region has the DNA TGTGCCAGCAGCGCCCCGGGACAGTACCAAGAGACCCAGTACTTC. Translation: CASSAPGQYQETQYF. The V and J genes are TRBV9 and TRBJ2-5; the match to TRBD1 covers 7 bases. CDR1 is SGDLS, CDR2 YYNGEE, per germline. The CDR3 totals 15 residues. The junction had 5 bases not matched to a gene; V was cut back by 3 bases and J by 0 bases.

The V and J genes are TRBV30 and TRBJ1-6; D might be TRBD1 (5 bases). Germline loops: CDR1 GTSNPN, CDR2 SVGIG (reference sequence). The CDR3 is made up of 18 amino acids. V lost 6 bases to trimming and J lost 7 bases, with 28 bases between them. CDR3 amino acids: CACPQGLRVAGVNSPLHF. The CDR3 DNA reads TGTGCCTGTCCGCAAGGCCTCCGTGTTGCGGGGGTAAATTCACCCCTCCACTTT.

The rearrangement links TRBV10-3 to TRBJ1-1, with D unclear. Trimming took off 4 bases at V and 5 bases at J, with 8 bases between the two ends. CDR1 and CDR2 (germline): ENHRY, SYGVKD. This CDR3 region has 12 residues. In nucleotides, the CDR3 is TGTGCCATCAGTGTTTCCCCAACTGAAGCTTTCTTT. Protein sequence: CAISVSPTEAFF.

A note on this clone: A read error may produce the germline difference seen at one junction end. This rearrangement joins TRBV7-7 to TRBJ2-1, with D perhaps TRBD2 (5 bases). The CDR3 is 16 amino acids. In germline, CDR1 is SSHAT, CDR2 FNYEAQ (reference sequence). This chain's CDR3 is CASSANPGSPYNEQFF. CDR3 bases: TGTGCTAGCAGCGCAAACCCGGGGTCCCCCTACAATGAGCAGTTCTTC.

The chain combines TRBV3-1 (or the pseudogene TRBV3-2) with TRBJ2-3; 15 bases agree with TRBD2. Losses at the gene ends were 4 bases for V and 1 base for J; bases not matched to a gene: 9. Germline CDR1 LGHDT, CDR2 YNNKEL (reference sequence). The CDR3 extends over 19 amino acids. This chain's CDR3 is CASSPGLAGGRKCTDTQYF. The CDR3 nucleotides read TGTGCCAGCAGCCCGGGACTAGCGGGGGGCCGTAAATGCACAGATACGCAGTATTTT.

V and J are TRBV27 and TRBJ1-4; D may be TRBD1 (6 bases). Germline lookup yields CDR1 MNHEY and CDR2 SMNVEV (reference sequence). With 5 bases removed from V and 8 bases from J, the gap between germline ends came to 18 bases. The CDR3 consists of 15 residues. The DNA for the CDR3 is TGTGCCAGCAGTCCGTGGGCAGGGGTAGGGGAAAAACTGTTTTTT. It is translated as CASSPWAGVGEKLFF. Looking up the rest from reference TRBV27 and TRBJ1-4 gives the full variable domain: EAQVTQNPRYLITVTGKKLTVTCSQNMNHEYMSWYRQDPGLGLRQIYYSMNVEVTDKGDVPEGYKVSRKEKRNFPLILESPSPNQTSLYFCASSPWAGVGEKLFFGSGTQLSVL.

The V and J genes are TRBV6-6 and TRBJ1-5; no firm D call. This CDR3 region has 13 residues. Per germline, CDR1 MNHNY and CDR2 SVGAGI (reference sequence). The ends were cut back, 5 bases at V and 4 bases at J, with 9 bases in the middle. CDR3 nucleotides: TGTGCCAGCAGTCCCACCCGGAATCAGCCCCAGCATTTT. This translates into CASSPTRNQPQHF.

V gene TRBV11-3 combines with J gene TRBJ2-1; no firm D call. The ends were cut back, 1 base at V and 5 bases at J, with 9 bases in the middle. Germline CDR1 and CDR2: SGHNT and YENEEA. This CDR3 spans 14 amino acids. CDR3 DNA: TGTGCCAGCAGCTTAGCACTACAAGACAATGAGCAGTTCTTC. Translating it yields CASSLALQDNEQFF.

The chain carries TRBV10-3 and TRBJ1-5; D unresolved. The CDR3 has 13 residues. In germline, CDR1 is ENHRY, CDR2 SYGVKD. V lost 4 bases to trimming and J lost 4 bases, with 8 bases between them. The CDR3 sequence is CAISVAENQPQHF. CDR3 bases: TGTGCCATCAGTGTGGCGGAAAATCAGCCCCAGCATTTT.

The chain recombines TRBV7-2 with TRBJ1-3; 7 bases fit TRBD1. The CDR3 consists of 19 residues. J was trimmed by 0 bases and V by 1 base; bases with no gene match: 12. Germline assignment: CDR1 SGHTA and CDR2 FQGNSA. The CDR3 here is CASSLGFARGPFSGNTIYF. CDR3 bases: TGTGCCAGCAGCTTAGGGTTTGCGAGGGGGCCATTCTCTGGAAACACCATATATTTT.

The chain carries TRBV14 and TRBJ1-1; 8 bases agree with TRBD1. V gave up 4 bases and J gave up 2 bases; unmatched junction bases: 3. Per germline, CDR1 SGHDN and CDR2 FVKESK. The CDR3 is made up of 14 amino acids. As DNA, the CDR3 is TGTGCCAGCAGCCCTCAGGGGGCTAACACTGAAGCTTTCTTT. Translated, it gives CASSPQGANTEAFF.

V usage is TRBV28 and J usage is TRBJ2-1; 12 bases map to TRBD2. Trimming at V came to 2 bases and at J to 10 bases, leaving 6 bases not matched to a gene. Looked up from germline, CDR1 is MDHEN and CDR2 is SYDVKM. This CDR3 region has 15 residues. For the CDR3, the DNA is TGTGCCAGCAGTTTAAGCGGACTAGCGGGACGCGAGCAGTTCTTC. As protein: CASSLSGLAGREQFF.

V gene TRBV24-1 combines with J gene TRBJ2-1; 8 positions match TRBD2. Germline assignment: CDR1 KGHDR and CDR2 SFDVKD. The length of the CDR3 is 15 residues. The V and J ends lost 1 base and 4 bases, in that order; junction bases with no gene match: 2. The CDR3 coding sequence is TGTGCCACCAGTGATTTCTTAGCGGGATACAATGAGCAGTTCTTC. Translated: CATSDFLAGYNEQFF.

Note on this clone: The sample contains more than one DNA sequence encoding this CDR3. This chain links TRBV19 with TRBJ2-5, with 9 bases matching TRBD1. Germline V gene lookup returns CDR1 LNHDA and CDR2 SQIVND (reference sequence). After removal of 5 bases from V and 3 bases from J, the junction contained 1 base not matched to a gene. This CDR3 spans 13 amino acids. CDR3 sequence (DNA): TGTGCCAGTAGTCGGGACAGGGAAGAGACCCAGTACTTC. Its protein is CASSRDREETQYF.

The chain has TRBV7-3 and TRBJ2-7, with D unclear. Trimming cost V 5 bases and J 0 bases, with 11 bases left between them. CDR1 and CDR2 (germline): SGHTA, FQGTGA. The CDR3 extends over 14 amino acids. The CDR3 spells CASSHDSSSYEQYF. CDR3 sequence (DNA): TGTGCCAGCAGCCATGATAGTAGCTCCTACGAGCAGTACTTC.

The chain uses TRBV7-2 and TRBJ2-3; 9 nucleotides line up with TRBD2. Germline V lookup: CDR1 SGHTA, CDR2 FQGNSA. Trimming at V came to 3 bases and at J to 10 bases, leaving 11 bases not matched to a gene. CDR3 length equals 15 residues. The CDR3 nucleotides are TGTGCCAGCAGCTTTGATCGGTTGCTAGCGGGATCGCAGTATTTT. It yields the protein CASSFDRLLAGSQYF.

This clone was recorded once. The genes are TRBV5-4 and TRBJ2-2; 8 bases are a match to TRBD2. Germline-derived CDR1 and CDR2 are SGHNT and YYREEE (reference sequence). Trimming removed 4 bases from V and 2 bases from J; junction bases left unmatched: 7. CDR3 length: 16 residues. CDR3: CASSLPGTSNTGELFF. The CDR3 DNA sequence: TGTGCCAGCAGCCTACCTGGGACTAGTAACACCGGGGAGCTGTTTTTT.

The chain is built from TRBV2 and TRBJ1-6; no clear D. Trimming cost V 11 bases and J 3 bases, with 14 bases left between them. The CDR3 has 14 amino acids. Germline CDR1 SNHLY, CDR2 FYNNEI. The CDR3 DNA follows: TGTGCCTCAAGAAGGCAGGTCTATAATTCACCCCTCCACTTT. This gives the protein CASRRQVYNSPLHF.

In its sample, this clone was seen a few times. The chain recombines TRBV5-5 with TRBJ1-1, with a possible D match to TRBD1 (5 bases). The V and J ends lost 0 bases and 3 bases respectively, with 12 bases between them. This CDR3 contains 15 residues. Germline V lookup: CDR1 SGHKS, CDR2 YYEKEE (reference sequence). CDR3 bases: TGTGCCAGCAGCTTGGTCGCAGGGAGGGACACTGAAGCTTTCTTT. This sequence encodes CASSLVAGRDTEAFF.

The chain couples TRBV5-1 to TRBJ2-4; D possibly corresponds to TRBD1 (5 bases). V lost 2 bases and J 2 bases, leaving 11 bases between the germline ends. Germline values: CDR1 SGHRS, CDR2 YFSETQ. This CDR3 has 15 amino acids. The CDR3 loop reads CASSLTQGTKNIQYF. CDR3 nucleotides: TGCGCCAGCAGCTTAACTCAGGGAACCAAAAACATTCAGTACTTC.

CDR3 nucleotides: TGTGCCACCCCCTGTCGGCAGGGGGTCCTTATTAACTATGGCTACACCTTC. This gives the protein CATPCRQGVLINYGYTF. The genes are TRBV24-1 and TRBJ1-2, with 7 bases lining up with TRBD1. From germline, CDR1 is KGHDR and CDR2 SFDVKD. The CDR3 is 17 residues long. The V and J ends lost 9 bases and 1 base, in that order; junction bases with no gene match: 16.

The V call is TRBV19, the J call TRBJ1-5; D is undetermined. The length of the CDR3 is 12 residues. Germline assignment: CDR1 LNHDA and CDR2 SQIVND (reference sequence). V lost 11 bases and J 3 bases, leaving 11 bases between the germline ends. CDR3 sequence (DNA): TGTGCCGCAAGAGCTACCAATCAGCCCCAGCATTTT. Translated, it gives CAARATNQPQHF.

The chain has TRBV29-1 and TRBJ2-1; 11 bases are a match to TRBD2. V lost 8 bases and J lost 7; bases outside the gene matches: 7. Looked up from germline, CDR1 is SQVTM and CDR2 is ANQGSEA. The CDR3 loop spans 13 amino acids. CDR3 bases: TGCAGCTTACTAGCGGGAGTTCCGAATGAGCAGTTCTTC. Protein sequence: CSLLAGVPNEQFF.

The CDR3, as DNA: TGTGCCAGCAGCCATGGACAGGGCGCTTCACCCCTCCACTTT. Translation: CASSHGQGASPLHF. This chain links TRBV3-1 (or the pseudogene TRBV3-2) with TRBJ1-6; 8 nucleotides line up with TRBD1. Germline V CDR1 and CDR2: LGHDT, YNNKEL (reference sequence). This CDR3 is built from 14 residues. The J segment lost 9 bases and the V segment lost 3 bases, leaving 4 bases of the junction unmatched.

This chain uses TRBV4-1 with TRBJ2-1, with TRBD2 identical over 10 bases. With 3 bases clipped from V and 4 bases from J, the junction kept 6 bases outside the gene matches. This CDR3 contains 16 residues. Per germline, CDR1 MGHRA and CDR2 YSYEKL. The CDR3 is CASSHATSGSYNEQFF. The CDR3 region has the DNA TGCGCCAGCAGCCACGCGACTAGCGGGTCTTACAATGAGCAGTTCTTC.

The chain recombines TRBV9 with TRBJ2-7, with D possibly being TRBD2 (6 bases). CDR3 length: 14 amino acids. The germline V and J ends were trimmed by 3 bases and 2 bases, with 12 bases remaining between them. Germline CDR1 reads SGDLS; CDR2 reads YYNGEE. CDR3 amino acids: CASSATRLAYEQYF. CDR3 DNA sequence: TGTGCCAGCAGCGCTACTAGACTAGCCTACGAGCAGTACTTC.